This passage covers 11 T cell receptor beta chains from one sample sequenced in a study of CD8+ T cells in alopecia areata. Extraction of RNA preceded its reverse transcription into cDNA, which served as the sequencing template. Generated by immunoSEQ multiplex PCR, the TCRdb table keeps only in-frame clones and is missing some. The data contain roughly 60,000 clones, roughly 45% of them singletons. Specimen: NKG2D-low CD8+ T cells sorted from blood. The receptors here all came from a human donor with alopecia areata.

The CDR3: CASRPSGGAVEQFF. The CDR3 nucleotides are TGTGCCAGCAGGCCTAGCGGGGGGGCTGTTGAGCAGTTCTTC. The genes are TRBV7-9 and TRBJ2-1; TRBD2 matches 12 bases. V dropped 6 bases and J dropped 9; count of bases not matched to a gene: 6. The germline V gene has CDR1 SEHNR and CDR2 FQNEAQ (reference sequence). CDR3 length equals 14 residues. Variable domain in full (rest from reference TRBV7-9 and TRBJ2-1): DTGVSQNPRHKITKRGQNVTFRCDPISEHNRLYWYRQTLGQGPEFLTYFQNEAQLEKSRLLSDRFSAERPKGSFSTLEIQRTEQGDSAMYLCASRPSGGAVEQFFGPGTRLTVL.

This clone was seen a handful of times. Written as DNA, the CDR3 is TGTGCCAGCAGCCTCGGGGGCTACAATGAGCAGTTCTTC. It yields the protein CASSLGGYNEQFF. J is TRBJ2-1 and V is TRBV14; TRBD2 might be the D (6 bases). This CDR3 spans 13 amino acids. Germline lookup yields CDR1 SGHDN and CDR2 FVKESK. V was shortened by 4 bases and J by 3 bases, with 7 bases between the two germline ends. The whole variable domain, filled in from reference TRBV14 and TRBJ2-1, reads EAGVTQFPSHSVIEKGQTVTLRCDPISGHDNLYWYRRVMGKEIKFLLHFVKESKQDESGMPNNRFLAERTGGTYSTLKVQPAELEDSGVYFCASSLGGYNEQFFGPGTRLTVL.

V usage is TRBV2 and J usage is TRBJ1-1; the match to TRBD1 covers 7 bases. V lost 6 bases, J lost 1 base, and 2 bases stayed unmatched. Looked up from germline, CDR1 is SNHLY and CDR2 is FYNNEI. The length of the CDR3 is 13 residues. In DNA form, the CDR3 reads TGTGCCAGCAGGGACAGGAAGAACACTGAAGCTTTCTTT. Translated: CASRDRKNTEAFF.

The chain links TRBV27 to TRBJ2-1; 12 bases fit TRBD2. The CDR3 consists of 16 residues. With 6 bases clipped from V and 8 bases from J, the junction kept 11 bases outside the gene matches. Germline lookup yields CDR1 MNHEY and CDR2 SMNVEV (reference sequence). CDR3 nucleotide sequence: TGTGCCAGCAGGGGCCGGACTAGCGGGAATCCCGATGAGCAGTTCTTC. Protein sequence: CASRGRTSGNPDEQFF.

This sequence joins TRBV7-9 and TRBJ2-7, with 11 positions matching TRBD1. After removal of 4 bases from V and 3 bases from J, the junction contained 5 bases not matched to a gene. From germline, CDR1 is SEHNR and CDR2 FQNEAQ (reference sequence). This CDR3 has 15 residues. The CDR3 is CASSYEDRGLYEQYF. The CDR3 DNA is TGTGCCAGCAGCTACGAGGACAGGGGGCTCTACGAGCAGTACTTC. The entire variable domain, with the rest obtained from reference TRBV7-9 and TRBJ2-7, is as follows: DTGVSQNPRHKITKRGQNVTFRCDPISEHNRLYWYRQTLGQGPEFLTYFQNEAQLEKSRLLSDRFSAERPKGSFSTLEIQRTEQGDSAMYLCASSYEDRGLYEQYFGPGTRLTVT.

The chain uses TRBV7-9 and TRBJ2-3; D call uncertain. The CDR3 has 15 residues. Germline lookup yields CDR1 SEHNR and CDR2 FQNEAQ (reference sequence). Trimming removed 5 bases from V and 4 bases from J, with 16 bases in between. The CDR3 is CASSKRGRPPDTQYF. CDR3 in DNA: TGTGCCAGCAGCAAAAGAGGCAGGCCCCCAGATACGCAGTATTTT.

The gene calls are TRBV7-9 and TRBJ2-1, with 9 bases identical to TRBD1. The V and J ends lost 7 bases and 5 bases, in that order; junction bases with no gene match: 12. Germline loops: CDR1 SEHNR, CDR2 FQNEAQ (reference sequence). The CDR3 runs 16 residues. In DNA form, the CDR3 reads TGTGCCAGCACTGGACAGGGGTTCAGCGGTAACAATGAGCAGTTCTTC. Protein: CASTGQGFSGNNEQFF. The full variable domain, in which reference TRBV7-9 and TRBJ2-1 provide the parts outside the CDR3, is DTGVSQNPRHKITKRGQNVTFRCDPISEHNRLYWYRQTLGQGPEFLTYFQNEAQLEKSRLLSDRFSAERPKGSFSTLEIQRTEQGDSAMYLCASTGQGFSGNNEQFFGPGTRLTVL.

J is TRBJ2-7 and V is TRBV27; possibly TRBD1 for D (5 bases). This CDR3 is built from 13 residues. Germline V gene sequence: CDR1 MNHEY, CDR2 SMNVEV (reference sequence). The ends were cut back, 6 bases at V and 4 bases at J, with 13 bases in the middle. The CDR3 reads CASSDWGGYEQYF. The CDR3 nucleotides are TGTGCCAGCAGCGACTGGGGCGGTTACGAGCAGTACTTC.

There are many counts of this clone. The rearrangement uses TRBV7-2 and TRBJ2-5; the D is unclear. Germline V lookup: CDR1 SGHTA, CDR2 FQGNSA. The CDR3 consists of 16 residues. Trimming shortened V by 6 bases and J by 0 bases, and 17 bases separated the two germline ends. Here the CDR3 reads CASRERGVGYQETQYF. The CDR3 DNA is TGTGCCAGCAGAGAACGTGGGGTGGGGTACCAAGAGACCCAGTACTTC.

In DNA, the CDR3 is TGTGCCAGCCGCCCTAGCACAGATACGCAGTATTTT. This sequence encodes CASRPSTDTQYF. V is TRBV2 and J is TRBJ2-3, with D unresolved. V gave up 8 bases and J gave up 0 bases, with 6 bases separating them. The CDR3 is made up of 12 amino acids. Germline V gene sequence: CDR1 SNHLY, CDR2 FYNNEI. Drawing the rest from reference TRBV2 and TRBJ2-3, the complete variable domain is EPEVTQTPSHQVTQMGQEVILRCVPISNHLYFYWYRQILGQKVEFLVSFYNNEISEKSEIFDDQFSVERPDGSNFTLKIRSTKLEDSAMYFCASRPSTDTQYFGPGTRLTVL.

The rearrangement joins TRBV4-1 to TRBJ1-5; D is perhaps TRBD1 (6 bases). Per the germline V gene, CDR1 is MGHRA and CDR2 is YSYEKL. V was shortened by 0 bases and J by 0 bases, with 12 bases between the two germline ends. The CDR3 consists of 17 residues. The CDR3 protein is CASSQEGGQYSNQPQHF. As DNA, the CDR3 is TGCGCCAGCAGCCAAGAGGGTGGACAGTATAGCAATCAGCCCCAGCATTTT.